The 24 T cell receptor beta chains below all came from one sample that was sequenced in a study of OX40 agonist ivuxolimab in advanced cancers. Here immunoSEQ multiplex PCR was the method, and the copy in TCRdb shows in-frame clones only, minus some. The table has about 36,000 clones, roughly 84% seen once. The material was CD4+ or CD8+ T cells sorted from blood, obtained in a trial of the OX40 agonist ivuxolimab. Receptors originate from an adult with an advanced solid tumor such as melanoma, head and neck, liver or kidney cancer.

The CDR3 nucleotides read TGCGCCAGCAGCCCGGTTCTAGCGACCGAGCAGTACTTC. As protein: CASSPVLATEQYF. The chain recombines TRBV5-1 with TRBJ2-7; TRBD2 might be the D (6 bases). CDR3 length equals 13 residues. From germline, CDR1 is SGHRS and CDR2 YFSETQ. V was shortened by 4 bases and J by 6 bases, with 14 bases between the two germline ends. Looking up the rest from reference TRBV5-1 and TRBJ2-7 gives the full variable domain: KAGVTQTPRYLIKTRGQQVTLSCSPISGHRSVSWYQQTPGQGLQFLFEYFSETQRNKGNFPGRFSGRQFSNSRSEMNVSTLELGDSALYLCASSPVLATEQYFGPGTRLTVT.

CDR3 loop: CSALKNEQFF. The DNA of the CDR3 is TGCAGCGCTCTGAAAAATGAGCAGTTCTTC. The J gene is TRBJ2-1, the V gene TRBV29-1; no clear D. With 7 bases removed from V and 7 bases from J, the gap between germline ends came to 8 bases. The CDR3 covers 10 residues. CDR1 and CDR2 (germline): SQVTM, ANQGSEA.

The V gene is TRBV9, the J gene TRBJ2-7, with D tentatively TRBD1 (5 bases). CDR1 is SGDLS and CDR2 is YYNGEE in the germline V gene. There are 16 residues in the CDR3. The V end lost 3 bases, the J end lost 2 bases, and 18 bases lay between the germline ends. CDR3 coding DNA: TGTGCCAGCAGCGCAACAGGTTATCCGACGACCTACGAGCAGTACTTC. This translates into CASSATGYPTTYEQYF.

This sequence joins TRBV9 and TRBJ2-2, with D tentatively TRBD1 or TRBD2 (6 bases each). The germline V gene encodes CDR1 SGDLS and CDR2 YYNGEE. CDR3 length equals 16 residues. V lost 0 bases and J 2 bases, leaving 11 bases between the germline ends. CDR3 loop: CASSVDGGRNTGELFF. For the CDR3, the DNA is TGTGCCAGCAGCGTAGATGGGGGGCGAAACACCGGGGAGCTGTTTTTT.

This chain uses TRBV19 with TRBJ1-6; 10 bases map to TRBD1. The CDR3 totals 16 residues. The V gene's germline CDR1 is LNHDA and CDR2 SQIVND (reference sequence). After removal of 4 bases from V and 6 bases from J, the junction contained 6 bases not matched to a gene. The CDR3 region is CASSTRDRGLNSPLHF. CDR3 DNA sequence: TGTGCCAGTAGTACCCGGGACAGGGGCCTTAATTCACCCCTCCACTTT.

This chain joins TRBV5-1 and TRBJ2-2; 7 nucleotides align to TRBD2. Germline CDR1 is SGHRS and CDR2 is YFSETQ. CDR3 length: 15 amino acids. The V segment lost 2 bases and the J segment 0 bases; nucleotides outside the gene matches: 1. The CDR3 spells CASSFGRSNTGELFF. CDR3 nucleotide sequence: TGCGCCAGCAGCTTCGGGAGGTCGAACACCGGGGAGCTGTTTTTT.

The chain joins TRBV6-4 to TRBJ2-1; weak D call: TRBD2 (6 bases). Deletions cut 0 bases from V and 6 bases from J, with 12 bases between. CDR3 length: 15 residues. CDR1 is MRHNA and CDR2 is SNTAGT in the germline V gene. The CDR3 region has the DNA TGTGCCAGCAGTGACTCGGCGATCGGGGGCAATGAGCAGTTCTTC. Protein product: CASSDSAIGGNEQFF.

The chain employs TRBV19 and TRBJ1-2; D gene uncertain. Deletions cut 0 bases from V and 1 base from J, with 18 bases between. The CDR3 consists of 18 residues. The V gene's germline CDR1 is LNHDA and CDR2 SQIVND (reference sequence). The CDR3 DNA follows: TGTGCCAGTAGTATAGATCTATTCCGGCGGGAGCATAACTATGGCTACACCTTC. Protein: CASSIDLFRREHNYGYTF.

The chain couples TRBV5-4 to TRBJ2-5, with 9 bases that match TRBD1. Unmatched junction bases numbered 5, after V lost 4 bases and J lost 4 bases. The CDR3 sequence is 14 residues long. The germline V gene has CDR1 SGHNT and CDR2 YYREEE (reference sequence). CDR3 sequence (DNA): TGTGCCAGCAGCGGACAGGGGATCGTAGAGACCCAGTACTTC. Protein product: CASSGQGIVETQYF.

The rearrangement joins TRBV4-1 to TRBJ2-7; D possibly corresponds to TRBD1 (6 bases). This CDR3 region has 16 residues. Trimming took 3 bases from V and 1 from J, leaving 16 bases between them. Germline V gene lookup returns CDR1 MGHRA and CDR2 YSYEKL. CDR3: CASSQLLQGSSYEQYF. Written as DNA, the CDR3 is TGCGCCAGCAGCCAGTTGTTACAGGGTAGTTCCTACGAGCAGTACTTC.

The table lists this clone with a count of one. This chain joins TRBV4-1 and TRBJ2-1; TRBD1 might be the D (6 bases). With 1 base removed from V and 4 bases from J, the gap between germline ends came to 14 bases. CDR1 is MGHRA, CDR2 YSYEKL, per germline. The CDR3 sequence is 16 residues long. Here the CDR3 reads CASSQVGRGVYNEQFF. The DNA of the CDR3 is TGCGCCAGCAGCCAAGTGGGCAGGGGAGTATACAATGAGCAGTTCTTC.

V gene TRBV29-1 combines with J gene TRBJ1-1; the D gene is possibly TRBD1 (6 bases). Looked up from germline, CDR1 is SQVTM and CDR2 is ANQGSEA. V lost 5 bases and J lost 1, with 17 bases in between. The CDR3 length is 15 residues. The CDR3, as DNA: TGCAGCGTTAAGGGGCTAACAGGGAGGAACACTGAAGCTTTCTTT. Protein: CSVKGLTGRNTEAFF.

V usage is TRBV9 and J usage is TRBJ1-3; D gene uncertain. V was shortened by 3 bases and J by 0 bases, with 10 bases between the two germline ends. CDR3 size: 15 residues. CDR1 is SGDLS, CDR2 YYNGEE, per germline. As DNA, the CDR3 is TGTGCCAGCAGCGAGACGGTTCTCTCTGGAAACACCATATATTTT. It codes for CASSETVLSGNTIYF.

J is TRBJ1-1 and V is TRBV19; D is unresolved. CDR1 and CDR2 from the germline V gene are LNHDA and SQIVND (reference sequence). V lost 3 bases and J lost 4, with 9 bases in between. This CDR3 comprises 13 residues. The CDR3 DNA sequence: TGTGCCAGTAGTATTCTGAACCCCACTGAAGCTTTCTTT. As protein: CASSILNPTEAFF.

This chain joins TRBV15 and TRBJ1-1; 8 positions match TRBD1. The CDR3 sequence is 12 residues long. In germline, CDR1 is LNHNV, CDR2 YYDKDF (reference sequence). Trimming cost V 9 bases and J 5 bases; bases outside gene matches: 5. DNA for the CDR3: TGTGCCACACGGACAGGGAGGACTGAAGCTTTCTTT. As protein: CATRTGRTEAFF.

The V and J genes are TRBV18 and TRBJ1-3, with a weak D call TRBD1 (5 bases). V lost 0 bases and J lost 8, with 14 bases in between. This CDR3 is built from 15 residues. The germline CDR1 and CDR2 sequences are KGHSH and LQKENI. CDR3 DNA sequence: TGTGCCAGCTCACCACCGTGGCCCCAGACAGACACCATATATTTT. It translates to CASSPPWPQTDTIYF.

This chain joins TRBV7-9 and TRBJ2-1, with 9 bases lining up with TRBD2. Germline assignment: CDR1 SEHNR and CDR2 FQNEAQ (reference sequence). V was clipped by 5 bases and J by 8 bases; unmatched bases: 10. The CDR3 is made up of 15 amino acids. CDR3 nucleotides: TGTGCCAGCAGCATGCCGGGACTAGCTGTCGATGAGCAGTTCTTC. Translation gives CASSMPGLAVDEQFF.

The rearrangement joins TRBV30 to TRBJ2-5; the match to TRBD2 covers 7 bases. Germline V lookup: CDR1 GTSNPN, CDR2 SVGIG (reference sequence). Losses at the gene ends were 3 bases for V and 5 bases for J; bases not matched to a gene: 6. The CDR3 loop spans 13 amino acids. CDR3 residues: CAWSSTGRETQYF. The CDR3 bases are TGTGCCTGGAGCTCCACCGGGAGGGAGACCCAGTACTTC.

Points on this clone: At one end the junction does not follow the germline gene, possibly because of a read error. The V and J genes are TRBV5-3 and TRBJ1-4, with D perhaps TRBD1 (5 bases). TRBV5-3 is an ORF, with its function uncertain. This CDR3 region has 14 residues. The CDR3 bases are TGTGCCAGCAGCTCAGTAGACAGCTCCGAAAAACTGTTTTTT. Amino acids: CASSSVDSSEKLFF.

V usage is TRBV12-2 and J usage is TRBJ1-1. TRBV12-2 counts as a pseudogene. There are 15 residues in the CDR3. The CDR3 region is CASRLDRPGVLEAFF. The CDR3 DNA follows: TGTGCAAGTCGCTTAGATCGCCCGGGCGTGCTTGAAGCTTTCTTT.

The rearrangement uses TRBV21-1 and TRBJ1-1; the table's D call, TRBD1, has no DNA check behind it. TRBV21-1 is termed a pseudogene. The CDR3 contains 13 residues. The CDR3 protein is CASSTGTGKIGFF. DNA of the CDR3: TGTGCCAGCAGCACAGGGACAGGGAAAATTGGGTTCTTT.

The V call is TRBV27, the J call TRBJ2-7; D might be TRBD1 (5 bases). The CDR3 is made up of 17 amino acids. Trimming cost V 3 bases and J 2 bases, with 20 bases left between them. Germline assignment: CDR1 MNHEY and CDR2 SMNVEV (reference sequence). The CDR3 DNA is TGTGCCAGCAGTTTTCTGGAAGGGGTTGGTAGCCCCTACGAGCAGTACTTC. It encodes CASSFLEGVGSPYEQYF.

V usage is TRBV7-9 and J usage is TRBJ1-4; a possible D gene is TRBD1 (6 bases). CDR3 length: 15 residues. Germline CDR1 SEHNR, CDR2 FQNEAQ (reference sequence). V dropped 4 bases and J dropped 4 bases, with 13 bases sitting between them. Here the CDR3 reads CASSSYQGNNEKLFF. CDR3 nucleotide sequence: TGTGCCAGCAGCTCCTACCAGGGGAATAATGAAAAACTGTTTTTT.

The chain recombines TRBV11-3 with TRBJ2-7, with 7 bases aligning to TRBD2. Looked up from germline, CDR1 is SGHNT and CDR2 is YENEEA. This CDR3 contains 15 residues. J was trimmed by 0 bases and V by 2 bases; bases with no gene match: 4. CDR3 in amino acids: CASSLRGESSYEQYF. CDR3 bases: TGTGCCAGCAGCTTACGGGGGGAGAGCTCCTACGAGCAGTACTTC.